This T cell receptor (beta chain) was obtained from a study of blood T cell repertoires in COVID-19. About the research overall: The United States, Italy and Spain provided the acute and convalescent COVID-19 samples. T cells, B-cell-depleted T cells, or PBMCs provided the cDNA or gDNA that served as material.

Trimming pared 3 bases from V and 6 bases from J, leaving 18 bases between. The CDR3 spans 16 residues. Germline V gene sequence: CDR1 SGDLS, CDR2 YYNGEE. One Seattle source followed patients from active infection through their disease course. Authors' analysis steps: Reference gene primer amplification gave estimated nucleated cell counts. Assay: immunoSEQ multiplex PCR; the TCRdb copy retains only in-frame clones and omits some. Clonal size and the V and J genes are those of that table, whereas D and trimming came from the DNA. The data contain 200,000 or so clones, over 75% of them singletons. The sample taken for sequencing was peripheral blood. This rearrangement joins TRBV9 to TRBJ2-2, with a tentative D call TRBD1 (6 bases). The sequence came from a man in his forties or fifties with COVID-19, enrolled during active disease. CDR3: CASSEQGSGSPGELFF. CDR3 sequence (DNA): TGTGCCAGCAGCGAACAGGGCTCTGGGTCTCCCGGGGAGCTGTTTTTT.